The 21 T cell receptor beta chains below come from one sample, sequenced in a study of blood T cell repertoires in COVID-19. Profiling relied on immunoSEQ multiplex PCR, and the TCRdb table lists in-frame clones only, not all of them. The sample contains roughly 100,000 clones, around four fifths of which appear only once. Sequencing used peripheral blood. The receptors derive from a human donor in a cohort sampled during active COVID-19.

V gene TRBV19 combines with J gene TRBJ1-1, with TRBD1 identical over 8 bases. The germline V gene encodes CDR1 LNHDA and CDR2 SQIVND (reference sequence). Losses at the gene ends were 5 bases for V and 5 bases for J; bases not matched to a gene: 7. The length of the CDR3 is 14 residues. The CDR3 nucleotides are TGTGCCAGTAGTCCCCGACAGGGGAGGACTGAAGCTTTCTTT. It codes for CASSPRQGRTEAFF.

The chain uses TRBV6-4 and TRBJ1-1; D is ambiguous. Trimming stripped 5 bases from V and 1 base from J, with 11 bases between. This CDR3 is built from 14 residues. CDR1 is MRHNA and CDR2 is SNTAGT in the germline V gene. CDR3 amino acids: CASSPTGRNTEAFF. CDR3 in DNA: TGTGCCAGCAGTCCCACGGGAAGGAACACTGAAGCTTTCTTT.

The chain's CDR3 is CATKPGQGATNYGYTF. In nucleotides, the CDR3 is TGTGCCACCAAGCCGGGACAGGGGGCGACTAACTATGGCTACACCTTC. The V and J genes are TRBV10-3 and TRBJ1-2; 12 bases are shared with TRBD1. Germline V gene sequence: CDR1 ENHRY, CDR2 SYGVKD. V lost 10 bases and J lost 0; bases outside the gene matches: 9. The CDR3 loop spans 16 amino acids.

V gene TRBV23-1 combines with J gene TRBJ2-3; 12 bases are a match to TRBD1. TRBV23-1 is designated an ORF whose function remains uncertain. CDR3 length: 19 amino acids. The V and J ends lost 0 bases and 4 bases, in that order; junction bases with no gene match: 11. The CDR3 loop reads CASSQSKLGDRGHADTQYF. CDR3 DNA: TGCGCCAGCAGTCAATCGAAGTTAGGGGACAGGGGGCATGCAGATACGCAGTATTTT.

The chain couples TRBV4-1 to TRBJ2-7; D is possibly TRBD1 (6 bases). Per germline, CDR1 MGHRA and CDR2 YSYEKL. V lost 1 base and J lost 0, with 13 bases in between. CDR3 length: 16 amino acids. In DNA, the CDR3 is TGCGCCAGCAGCCAAGTTGGACAGCGGAGCTCCTACGAGCAGTACTTC. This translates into CASSQVGQRSSYEQYF.

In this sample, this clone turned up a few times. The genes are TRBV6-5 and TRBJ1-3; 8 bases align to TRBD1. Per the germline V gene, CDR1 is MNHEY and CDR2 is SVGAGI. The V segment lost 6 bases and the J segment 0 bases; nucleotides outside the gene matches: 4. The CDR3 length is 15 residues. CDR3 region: CASRRQGRSGNTIYF. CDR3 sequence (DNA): TGTGCCAGCAGAAGACAGGGGCGCTCTGGAAACACCATATATTTT.

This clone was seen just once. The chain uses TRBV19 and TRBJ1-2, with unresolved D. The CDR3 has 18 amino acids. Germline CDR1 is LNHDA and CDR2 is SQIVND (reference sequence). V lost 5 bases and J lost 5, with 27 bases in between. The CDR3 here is CASSSPAGGGKLRYGYTF. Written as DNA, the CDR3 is TGTGCCAGTAGTTCACCCGCGGGCGGAGGAAAGCTGAGGTATGGCTACACCTTC.

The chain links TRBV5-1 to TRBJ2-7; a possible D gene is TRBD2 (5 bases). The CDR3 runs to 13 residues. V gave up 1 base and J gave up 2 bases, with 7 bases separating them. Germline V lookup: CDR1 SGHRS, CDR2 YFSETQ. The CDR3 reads CASSLPGTYEQYF. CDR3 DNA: TGCGCCAGCAGCTTGCCGGGGACCTACGAGCAGTACTTC.

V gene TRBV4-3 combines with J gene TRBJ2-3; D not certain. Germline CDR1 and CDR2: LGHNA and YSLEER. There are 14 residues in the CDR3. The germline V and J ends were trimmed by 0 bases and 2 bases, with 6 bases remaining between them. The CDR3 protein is CASSQDAYTDTQYF. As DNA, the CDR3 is TGCGCCAGCAGCCAAGATGCCTACACAGATACGCAGTATTTT.

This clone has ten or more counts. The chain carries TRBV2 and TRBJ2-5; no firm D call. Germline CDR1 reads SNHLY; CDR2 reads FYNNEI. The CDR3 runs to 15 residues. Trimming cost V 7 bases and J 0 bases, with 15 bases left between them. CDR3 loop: CASKPWQIDQETQYF. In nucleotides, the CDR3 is TGTGCCAGCAAACCCTGGCAGATCGACCAAGAGACCCAGTACTTC. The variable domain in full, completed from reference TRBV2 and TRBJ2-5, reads EPEVTQTPSHQVTQMGQEVILRCVPISNHLYFYWYRQILGQKVEFLVSFYNNEISEKSEIFDDQFSVERPDGSNFTLKIRSTKLEDSAMYFCASKPWQIDQETQYFGPGTRLLVL.

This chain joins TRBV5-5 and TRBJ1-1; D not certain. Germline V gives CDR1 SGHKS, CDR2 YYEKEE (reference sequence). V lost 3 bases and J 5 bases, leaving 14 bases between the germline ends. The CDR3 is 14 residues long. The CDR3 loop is CASSSLGVETEAFF. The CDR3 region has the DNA TGTGCCAGCAGCTCGCTCGGGGTAGAGACTGAAGCTTTCTTT.

This CDR3 reads CASSLEMGTGSGNTIYF. CDR3 sequence (DNA): TGTGCCAGCAGCTTAGAAATGGGGACAGGCTCTGGAAACACCATATATTTT. The chain joins TRBV7-2 to TRBJ1-3, with 8 bases identical to TRBD1. V lost 1 base and J lost 0; bases outside the gene matches: 5. In germline, CDR1 is SGHTA, CDR2 FQGNSA. The CDR3 extends over 17 amino acids.

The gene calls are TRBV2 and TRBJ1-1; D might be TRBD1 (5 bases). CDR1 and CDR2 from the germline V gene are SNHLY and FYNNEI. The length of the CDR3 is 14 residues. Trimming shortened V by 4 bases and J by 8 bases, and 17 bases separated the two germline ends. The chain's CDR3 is CASSGLLGGTEAFF. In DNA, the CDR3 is TGTGCCAGCAGTGGGTTATTGGGGGGAACGGAAGCTTTCTTT.

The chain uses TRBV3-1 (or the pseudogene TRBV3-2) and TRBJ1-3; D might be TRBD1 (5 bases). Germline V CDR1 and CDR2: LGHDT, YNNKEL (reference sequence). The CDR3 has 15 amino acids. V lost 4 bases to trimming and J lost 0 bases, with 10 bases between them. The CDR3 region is CASSRDSYSGNTIYF. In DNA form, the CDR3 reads TGTGCCAGCAGCCGCGACAGTTACTCTGGAAACACCATATATTTT.

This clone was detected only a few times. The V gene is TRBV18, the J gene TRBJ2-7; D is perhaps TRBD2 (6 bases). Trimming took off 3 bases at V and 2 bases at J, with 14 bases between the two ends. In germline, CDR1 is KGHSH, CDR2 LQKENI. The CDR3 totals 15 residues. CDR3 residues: CASSPSRGKTYEQYF. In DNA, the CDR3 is TGTGCCAGCTCACCGAGCCGGGGGAAAACCTACGAGCAGTACTTC. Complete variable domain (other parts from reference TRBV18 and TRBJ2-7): NAGVMQNPRHLVRRRGQEARLRCSPMKGHSHVYWYRQLPEEGLKFMVYLQKENIIDESGMPKERFSAEFPKEGPSILRIQQVVRGDSAAYFCASSPSRGKTYEQYFGPGTRLTVT.

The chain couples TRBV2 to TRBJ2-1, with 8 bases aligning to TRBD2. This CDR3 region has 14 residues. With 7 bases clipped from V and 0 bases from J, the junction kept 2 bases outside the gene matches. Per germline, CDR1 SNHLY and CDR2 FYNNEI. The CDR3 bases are TGTGCCAGCAACGGACTAGCCTCCTACAATGAGCAGTTCTTC. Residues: CASNGLASYNEQFF.

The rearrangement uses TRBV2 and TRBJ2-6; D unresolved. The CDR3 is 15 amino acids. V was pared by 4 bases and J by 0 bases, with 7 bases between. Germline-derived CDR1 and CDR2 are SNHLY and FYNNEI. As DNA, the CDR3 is TGTGCCAGCAGTGTGCGAACCTCTGGGGCCAACGTCCTGACTTTC. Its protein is CASSVRTSGANVLTF.

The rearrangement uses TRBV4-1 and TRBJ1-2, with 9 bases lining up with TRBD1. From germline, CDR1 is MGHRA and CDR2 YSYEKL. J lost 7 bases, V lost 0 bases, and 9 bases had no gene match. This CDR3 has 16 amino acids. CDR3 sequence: CASSQEKTGGRFGYTF. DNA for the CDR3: TGCGCCAGCAGCCAAGAGAAGACAGGGGGACGTTTTGGCTACACCTTC.

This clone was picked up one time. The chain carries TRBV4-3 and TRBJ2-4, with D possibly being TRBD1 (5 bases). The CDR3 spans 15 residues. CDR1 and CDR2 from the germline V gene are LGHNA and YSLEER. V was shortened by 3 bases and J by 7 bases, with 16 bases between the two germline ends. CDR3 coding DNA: TGCGCCAGCAGCCAGGTACCAGGGTTTGGGAACATTCAGTACTTC. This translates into CASSQVPGFGNIQYF.

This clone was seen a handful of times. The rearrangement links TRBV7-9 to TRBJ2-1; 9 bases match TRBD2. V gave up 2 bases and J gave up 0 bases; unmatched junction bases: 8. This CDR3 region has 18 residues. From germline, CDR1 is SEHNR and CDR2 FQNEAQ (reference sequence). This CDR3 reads CASSLWLAGPSSYNEQFF. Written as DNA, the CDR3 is TGTGCCAGCAGCTTATGGCTAGCGGGGCCGAGCTCCTACAATGAGCAGTTCTTC.

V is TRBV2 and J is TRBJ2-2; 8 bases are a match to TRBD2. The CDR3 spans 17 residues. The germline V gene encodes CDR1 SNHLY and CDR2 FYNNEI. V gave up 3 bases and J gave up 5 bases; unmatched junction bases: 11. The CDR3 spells CASSDVPVGLATGELFF. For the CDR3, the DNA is TGTGCCAGCAGTGATGTTCCGGTTGGACTAGCTACCGGGGAGCTGTTTTTT.